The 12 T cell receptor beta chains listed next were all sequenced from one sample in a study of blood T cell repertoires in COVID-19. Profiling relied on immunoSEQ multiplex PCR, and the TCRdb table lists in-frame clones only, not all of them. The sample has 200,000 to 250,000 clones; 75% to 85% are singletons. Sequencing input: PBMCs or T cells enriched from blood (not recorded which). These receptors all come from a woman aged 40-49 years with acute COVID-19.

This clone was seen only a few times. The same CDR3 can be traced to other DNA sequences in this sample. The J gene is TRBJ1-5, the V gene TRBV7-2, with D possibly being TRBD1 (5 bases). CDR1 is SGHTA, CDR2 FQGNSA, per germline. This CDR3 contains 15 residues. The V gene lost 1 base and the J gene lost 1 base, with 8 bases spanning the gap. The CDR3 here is CASSLVTGSNQPQHF. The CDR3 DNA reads TGTGCCAGCAGCTTAGTCACAGGAAGCAATCAGCCCCAGCATTTT. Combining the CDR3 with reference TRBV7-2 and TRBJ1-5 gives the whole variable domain GAGVSQSPSNKVTEKGKDVELRCDPISGHTALYWYRQSLGQGLEFLIYFQGNSAPDKSGLPSDRFSAERTGGSVSTLTIQRTQQEDSAVYLCASSLVTGSNQPQHFGDGTRLSIL.

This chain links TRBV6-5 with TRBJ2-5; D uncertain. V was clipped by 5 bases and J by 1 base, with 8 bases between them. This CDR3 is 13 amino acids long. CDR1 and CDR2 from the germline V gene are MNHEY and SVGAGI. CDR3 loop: CASSPNSQETQYF. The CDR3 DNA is TGTGCCAGCAGTCCAAACAGCCAAGAGACCCAGTACTTC.

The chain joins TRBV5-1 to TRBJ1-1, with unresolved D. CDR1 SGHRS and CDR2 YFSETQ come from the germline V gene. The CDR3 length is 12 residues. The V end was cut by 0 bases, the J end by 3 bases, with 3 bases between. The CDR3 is CASSLGDTEAFF. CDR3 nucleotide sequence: TGCGCCAGCAGCTTGGGAGACACTGAAGCTTTCTTT.

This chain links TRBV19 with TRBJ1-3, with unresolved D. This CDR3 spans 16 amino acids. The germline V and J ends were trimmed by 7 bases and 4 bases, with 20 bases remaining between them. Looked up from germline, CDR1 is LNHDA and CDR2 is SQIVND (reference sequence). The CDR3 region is CASIPSGSRGGNTIYF. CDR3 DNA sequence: TGTGCCAGTATTCCCTCCGGGAGCCGGGGAGGAAACACCATATATTTT.

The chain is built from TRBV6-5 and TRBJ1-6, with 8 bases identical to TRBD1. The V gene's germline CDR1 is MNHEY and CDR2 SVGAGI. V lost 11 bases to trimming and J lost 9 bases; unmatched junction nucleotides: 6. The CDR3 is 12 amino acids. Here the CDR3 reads CAGTGSGSPLHF. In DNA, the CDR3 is TGTGCCGGGACAGGCTCGGGTTCACCCCTCCACTTT.

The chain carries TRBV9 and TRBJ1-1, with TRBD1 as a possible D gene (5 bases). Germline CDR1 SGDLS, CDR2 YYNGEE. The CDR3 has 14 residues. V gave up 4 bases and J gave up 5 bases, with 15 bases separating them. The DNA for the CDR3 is TGTGCCAGCAGCAACGCAGGGAGGAGGACTGAAGCTTTCTTT. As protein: CASSNAGRRTEAFF. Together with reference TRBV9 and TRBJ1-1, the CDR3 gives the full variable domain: DSGVTQTPKHLITATGQRVTLRCSPRSGDLSVYWYQQSLDQGLQFLIQYYNGEERAKGNILERFSAQQFPDLHSELNLSSLELGDSALYFCASSNAGRRTEAFFGQGTRLTVV.

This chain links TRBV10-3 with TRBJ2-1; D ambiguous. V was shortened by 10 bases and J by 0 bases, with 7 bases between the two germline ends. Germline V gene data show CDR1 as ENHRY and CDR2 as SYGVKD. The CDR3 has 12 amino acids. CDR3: CATLSSYNEQFF. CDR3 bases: TGTGCCACACTAAGCTCCTACAATGAGCAGTTCTTC.

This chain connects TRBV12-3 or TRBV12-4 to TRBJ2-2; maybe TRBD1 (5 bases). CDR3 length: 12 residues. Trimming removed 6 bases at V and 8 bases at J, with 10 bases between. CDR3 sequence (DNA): TGTGCCAGCAGCCCCGACAGAGGGGAGCTGTTTTTT. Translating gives CASSPDRGELFF.

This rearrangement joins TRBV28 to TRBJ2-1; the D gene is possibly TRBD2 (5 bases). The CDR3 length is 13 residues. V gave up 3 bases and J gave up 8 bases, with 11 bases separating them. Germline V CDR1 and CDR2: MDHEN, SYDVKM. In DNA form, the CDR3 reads TGTGCCAGCAGTTTCCGCGGGCGCGATGAGCAGTTCTTC. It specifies CASSFRGRDEQFF.

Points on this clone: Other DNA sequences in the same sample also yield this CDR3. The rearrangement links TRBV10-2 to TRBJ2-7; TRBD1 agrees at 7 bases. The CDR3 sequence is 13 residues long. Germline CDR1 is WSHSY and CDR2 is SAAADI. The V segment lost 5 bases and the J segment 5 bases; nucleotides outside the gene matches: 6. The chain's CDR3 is CASSLSQGNEQYF. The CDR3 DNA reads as TGCGCCAGCAGTCTGTCACAGGGGAACGAGCAGTACTTC.

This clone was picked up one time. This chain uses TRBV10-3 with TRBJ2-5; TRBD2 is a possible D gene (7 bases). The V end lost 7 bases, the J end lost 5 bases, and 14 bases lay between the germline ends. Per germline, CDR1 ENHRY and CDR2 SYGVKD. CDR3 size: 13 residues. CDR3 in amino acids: CAITGGQGETQYF. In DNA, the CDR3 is TGTGCCATCACCGGGGGGCAGGGGGAGACCCAGTACTTC.

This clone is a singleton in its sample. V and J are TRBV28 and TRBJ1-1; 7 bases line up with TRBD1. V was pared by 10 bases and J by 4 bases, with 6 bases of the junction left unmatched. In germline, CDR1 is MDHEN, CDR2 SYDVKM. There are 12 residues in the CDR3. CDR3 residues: CAIQTGTTEAFF. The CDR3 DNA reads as TGTGCCATACAGACAGGGACCACTGAAGCTTTCTTT.